The 16 T cell receptor beta chains below were found in one sample sequenced in a study of blood T cells in healthy people across ages (dated by TCRdb to the mid-2010s). The library was produced with 5' RACE. These reads were obtained on an Illumina HiSeq 2500. A second roughly 6 to 12 cycle PCR used a sample-barcoded 5' primer and a J-beta primer mix. TCRdb handled the public reads itself, with Q25 trimming in fastp and clone calling in MiXCR, and kept productive beta chains. Rows merge per CDR3 protein into single entries with the most common DNA and genes. This sample comprises roughly 830,000 distinct CDR3 sequences, around 68% of them detected only once. Of the sample, roughly 26% falls within the top ten clones. Sequenced sample: blood. These receptors originate from a young man in good health.

J is TRBJ2-1 and V is TRBV29-1, with D tentatively TRBD1 (9 bases). This CDR3 region has 14 residues. Trimming took 7 bases from V and 8 from J, leaving 21 bases between them. Germline CDR1 is SQVTM and CDR2 is ANQGSEA. CDR3 amino acids: CSAGRDREVHEQFF. For the CDR3, the DNA is TGCAGCGCCGGGAGGGACAGGGAAGTGCATGAGCAGTTCTTC.

V gene TRBV28 combines with J gene TRBJ2-3; 10 bases are a match to TRBD2. From germline, CDR1 is MDHEN and CDR2 SYDVKM. The CDR3 is 15 residues long. V shed 6 bases, J shed 2 bases, and the junction held 5 bases outside the gene matches. The CDR3 region is CASRGSGGTTDTQYF. For the CDR3, the DNA is TGTGCCAGCAGGGGTAGCGGGGGGACCACAGATACGCAGTATTTT.

The rearrangement uses TRBV24-1 and TRBJ1-5; TRBD1 might be the D (5 bases). The CDR3 spans 14 residues. The germline CDR1 and CDR2 sequences are KGHDR and SFDVKD. Trimming cost V 4 bases and J 4 bases, with 10 bases left between them. As DNA, the CDR3 is TGTGCCACCAGTGAGGCTGGGGGAAATCAGCCCCAGCATTTT. It is translated as CATSEAGGNQPQHF.

The gene calls are TRBV7-9 and TRBJ1-6; TRBD1 agrees at 7 bases. The V and J ends lost 5 bases and 12 bases, in that order; junction bases with no gene match: 10. Germline lookup yields CDR1 SEHNR and CDR2 FQNEAQ (reference sequence). This CDR3 has 14 amino acids. Here the CDR3 reads CASSENTGVGPLHF. The CDR3 DNA sequence: TGTGCCAGCAGCGAAAATACAGGGGTTGGACCCCTCCACTTT.

The V and J genes are TRBV11-2 and TRBJ2-1; weak D call: TRBD1 (5 bases). Trimming pared 5 bases from V and 7 bases from J, leaving 9 bases between. The CDR3 extends over 12 amino acids. CDR1 is SGHAT, CDR2 FQNNGV, per germline. CDR3 bases: TGTGCCAGCAGCCACACAGGTAATGAGCAGTTCTTC. Its translation is CASSHTGNEQFF.

The rearrangement uses TRBV5-1 and TRBJ2-5, with D perhaps given as TRBD1 or TRBD2 (5 bases each). The CDR3 is made up of 15 amino acids. Per germline, CDR1 SGHRS and CDR2 YFSETQ. V was pared by 2 bases and J by 5 bases, with 16 bases between. In DNA form, the CDR3 reads TGCGCCAGCAGCTTCCGGGACCAGATGCTGGAGACCCAGTACTTC. It codes for CASSFRDQMLETQYF.

The chain couples TRBV3-1 to TRBJ2-7; TRBD2 matches at 12 bases. Per the germline V gene, CDR1 is LGHDT and CDR2 is YNNKEL (reference sequence). This CDR3 has 15 amino acids. V was pared by 6 bases and J by 2 bases, with 5 bases of the junction left unmatched. CDR3 in amino acids: CASSSSSGGAYEQYV. The CDR3 DNA is TGTGCCAGCAGTTCTTCTAGCGGGGGGGCCTACGAGCAGTACGTC.

The chain couples TRBV9 to TRBJ2-5, with 15 bases identical to TRBD2. CDR1 is SGDLS, CDR2 YYNGEE, per germline. CDR3 length: 18 amino acids. J lost 1 base, V lost 2 bases, and 6 bases had no gene match. The CDR3 nucleotides are TGTGCCAGCAGCGTTGGGACTAGCGGGGGGCCTCCCCAAGAGACCCAGTACTTC. As protein: CASSVGTSGGPPQETQYF.

The V and J genes are TRBV6-2 or TRBV6-3 and TRBJ2-7; the D gene could be TRBD1 or TRBD2 (5 bases each). The V and J ends lost 5 bases and 5 bases respectively, with 16 bases between them. Germline V gene sequence: CDR1 MNHEY, CDR2 SVGEGT. The CDR3 loop spans 14 amino acids. In DNA form, the CDR3 reads TGTGCCAGCAGTCGACCGGACACTAGGGACGAGCAGTACTTC. It translates to CASSRPDTRDEQYF.

The chain is built from TRBV7-3 and TRBJ1-1; perhaps TRBD1 as D (5 bases). The CDR3 totals 16 residues. V was pared by 0 bases and J by 1 base, with 12 bases between. CDR1 and CDR2 from the germline V gene are SGHTA and FQGTGA. In DNA form, the CDR3 reads TGTGCCAGCAGCTTAACGTCGGGGGGATCGAACACTGAAGCTTTCTTT. The encoded protein is CASSLTSGGSNTEAFF.

This chain links TRBV3-1 with TRBJ1-6, with D uncertain. The CDR3 runs to 15 residues. Germline CDR1 and CDR2: LGHDT and YNNKEL (reference sequence). V shed 2 bases and J shed 4 bases, with 9 bases lying between them. The CDR3 bases are TGTGCCAGCAGCCAACTCGCCGGATATAATTCACCCCTCCACTTT. Its translation is CASSQLAGYNSPLHF. The whole variable domain, remainder taken from reference TRBV3-1 and TRBJ1-6, is DTAVSQTPKYLVTQMGNDKSIKCEQNLGHDTMYWYKQDSKKFLKIMFSYNNKELIINETVPNRFSPKSPDKAHLNLHINSLELGDSAVYFCASSQLAGYNSPLHFGNGTRLTVT.

The J gene is TRBJ1-1, the V gene TRBV14, with TRBD1 matching over 8 bases. Trimming at V came to 4 bases and at J to 1 base, leaving 5 bases not matched to a gene. Germline CDR1 SGHDN, CDR2 FVKESK. The CDR3 runs to 15 residues. DNA of the CDR3: TGTGCCAGCAGCCGCCCGGACAGGGCGAACACTGAAGCTTTCTTT. It translates to CASSRPDRANTEAFF. The whole variable domain, remainder taken from reference TRBV14 and TRBJ1-1, is EAGVTQFPSHSVIEKGQTVTLRCDPISGHDNLYWYRRVMGKEIKFLLHFVKESKQDESGMPNNRFLAERTGGTYSTLKVQPAELEDSGVYFCASSRPDRANTEAFFGQGTRLTVV.

The chain links TRBV27 to TRBJ1-2; TRBD1 is a possible D gene (6 bases). Germline CDR1 and CDR2: MNHEY and SMNVEV (reference sequence). Trimming took 6 bases from V and 3 from J, leaving 14 bases between them. This CDR3 region has 14 residues. The CDR3: CASRGTGFDYGYTF. Here the CDR3 DNA reads TGTGCCAGCAGGGGAACAGGGTTTGACTATGGCTACACCTTC.

The chain has TRBV5-1 and TRBJ2-3, with 13 bases lining up with TRBD2. The CDR3 covers 16 residues. With V trimmed by 4 bases and J by 2 bases, 4 bases remained unmatched. Germline CDR1 reads SGHRS; CDR2 reads YFSETQ. Here the CDR3 reads CASSPGTSGDTDTQYF. Here the CDR3 DNA reads TGCGCCAGCAGCCCTGGGACTAGCGGGGACACAGATACGCAGTATTTT.

This clonotype was seen a handful of times. The DNA of the CDR3 is TGTGCCAGCAGCTCCAGGGTCGGCTATGGCTACACCTTC. Its protein product is CASSSRVGYGYTF. This chain joins TRBV9 and TRBJ1-2; D perhaps matches TRBD1 (5 bases). The CDR3 sequence is 13 residues long. CDR1 SGDLS and CDR2 YYNGEE come from the germline V gene. V was trimmed by 4 bases and J by 4 bases, leaving 11 bases between them.

The V and J genes are TRBV2 and TRBJ2-3, with D possibly being TRBD1 (5 bases). Germline assignment: CDR1 SNHLY and CDR2 FYNNEI. V gave up 3 bases and J gave up 1 base, with 8 bases separating them. CDR3 size: 14 residues. The CDR3 nucleotides read TGTGCCAGCAGTGACGTGGGGCGCACAGATACGCAGTATTTT. This gives the protein CASSDVGRTDTQYF. The full variable domain, with the rest looked up from reference TRBV2 and TRBJ2-3, is EPEVTQTPSHQVTQMGQEVILRCVPISNHLYFYWYRQILGQKVEFLVSFYNNEISEKSEIFDDQFSVERPDGSNFTLKIRSTKLEDSAMYFCASSDVGRTDTQYFGPGTRLTVL.